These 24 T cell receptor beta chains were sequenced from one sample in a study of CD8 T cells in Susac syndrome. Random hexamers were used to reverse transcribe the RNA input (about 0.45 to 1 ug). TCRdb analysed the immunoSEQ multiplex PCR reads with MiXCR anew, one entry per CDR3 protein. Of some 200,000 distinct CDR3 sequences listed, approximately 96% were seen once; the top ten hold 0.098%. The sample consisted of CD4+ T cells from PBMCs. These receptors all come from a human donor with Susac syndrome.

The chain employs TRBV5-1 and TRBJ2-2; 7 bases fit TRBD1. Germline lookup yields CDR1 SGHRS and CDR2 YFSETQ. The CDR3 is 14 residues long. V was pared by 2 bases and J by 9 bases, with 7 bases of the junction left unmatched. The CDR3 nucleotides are TGCGCCAGCAGCTTTCAACAGGGGTTCAGGGAGCTGTTTTTT. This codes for CASSFQQGFRELFF.

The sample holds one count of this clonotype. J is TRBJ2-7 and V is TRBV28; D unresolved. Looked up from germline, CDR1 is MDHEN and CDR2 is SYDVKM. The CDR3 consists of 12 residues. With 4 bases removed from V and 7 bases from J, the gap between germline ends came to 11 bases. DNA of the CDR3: TGTGCCAGCAGTTGGCTGGAATGGGAGCAGTACTTC. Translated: CASSWLEWEQYF.

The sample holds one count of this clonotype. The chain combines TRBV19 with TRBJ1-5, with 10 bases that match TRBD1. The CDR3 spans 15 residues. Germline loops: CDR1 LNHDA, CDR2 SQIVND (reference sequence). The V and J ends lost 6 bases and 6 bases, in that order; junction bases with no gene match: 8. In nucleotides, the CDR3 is TGTGCCAGTAGCACCCGGACAGGGGGTGGTCAGCCCCAGCATTTT. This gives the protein CASSTRTGGGQPQHF.

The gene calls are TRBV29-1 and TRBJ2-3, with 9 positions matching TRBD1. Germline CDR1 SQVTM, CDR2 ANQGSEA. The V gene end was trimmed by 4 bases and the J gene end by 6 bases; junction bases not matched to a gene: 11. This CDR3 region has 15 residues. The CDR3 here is CSVAVRDRVGDTQYF. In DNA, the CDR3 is TGCAGCGTTGCAGTTCGGGACAGGGTTGGGGATACGCAGTATTTT.

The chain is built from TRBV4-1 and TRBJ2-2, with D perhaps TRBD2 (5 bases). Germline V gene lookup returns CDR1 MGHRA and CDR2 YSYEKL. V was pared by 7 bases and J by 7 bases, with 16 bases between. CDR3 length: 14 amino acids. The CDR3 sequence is CASNPVGAGGELFF. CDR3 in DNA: TGCGCCAGCAACCCTGTGGGAGCAGGCGGGGAGCTGTTTTTT.

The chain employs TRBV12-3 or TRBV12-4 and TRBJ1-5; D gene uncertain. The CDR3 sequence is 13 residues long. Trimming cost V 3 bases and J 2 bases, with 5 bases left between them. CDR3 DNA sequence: TGTGCCAGCAGTTTGTTTCGCAATCAGCCCCAGCATTTT. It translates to CASSLFRNQPQHF.

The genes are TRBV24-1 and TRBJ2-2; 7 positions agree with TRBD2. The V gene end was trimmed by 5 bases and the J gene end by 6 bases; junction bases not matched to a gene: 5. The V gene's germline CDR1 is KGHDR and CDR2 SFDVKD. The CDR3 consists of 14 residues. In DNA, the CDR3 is TGTGCCACCAGTGCCGGGACTACTTCCGGGGAGCTGTTTTTT. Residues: CATSAGTTSGELFF.

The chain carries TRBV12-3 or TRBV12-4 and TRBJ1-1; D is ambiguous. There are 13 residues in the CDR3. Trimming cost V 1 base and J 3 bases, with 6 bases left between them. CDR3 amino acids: CASSLVRHTEAFF. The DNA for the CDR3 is TGTGCCAGCAGTTTAGTCCGGCACACTGAAGCTTTCTTT.

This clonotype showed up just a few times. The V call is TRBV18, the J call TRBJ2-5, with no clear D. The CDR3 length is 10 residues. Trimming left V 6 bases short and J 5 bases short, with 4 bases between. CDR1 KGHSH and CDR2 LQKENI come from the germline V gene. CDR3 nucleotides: TGTGCCAGCTCCAGGGAGACCCAGTACTTC. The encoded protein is CASSRETQYF.

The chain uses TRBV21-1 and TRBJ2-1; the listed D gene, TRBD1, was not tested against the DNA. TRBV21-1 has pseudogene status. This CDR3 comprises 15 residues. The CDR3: CASSKEAVGGGEQFF. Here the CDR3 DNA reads TGTGCCAGCAGCAAAGAGGCAGTTGGGGGTGGTGAGCAGTTCTTC.

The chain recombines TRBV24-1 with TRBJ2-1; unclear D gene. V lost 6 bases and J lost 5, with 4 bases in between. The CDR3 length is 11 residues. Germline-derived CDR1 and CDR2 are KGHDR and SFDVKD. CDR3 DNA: TGTGCCACCAGTAGAAACAATGAGCAGTTCTTC. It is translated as CATSRNNEQFF.

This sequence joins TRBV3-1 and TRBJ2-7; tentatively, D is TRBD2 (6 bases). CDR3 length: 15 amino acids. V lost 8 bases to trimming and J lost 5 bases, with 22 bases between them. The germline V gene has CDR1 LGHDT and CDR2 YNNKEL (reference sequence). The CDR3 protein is CASRPSVQSWHEQYF. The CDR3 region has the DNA TGTGCCAGCCGTCCTAGCGTCCAATCTTGGCACGAGCAGTACTTC.

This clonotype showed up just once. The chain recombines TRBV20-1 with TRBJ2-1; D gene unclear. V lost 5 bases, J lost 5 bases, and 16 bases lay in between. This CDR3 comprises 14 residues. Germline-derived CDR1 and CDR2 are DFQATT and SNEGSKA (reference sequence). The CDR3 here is CSAALPGGNNEQFF. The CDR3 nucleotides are TGCAGTGCTGCCCTTCCGGGCGGAAACAATGAGCAGTTCTTC.

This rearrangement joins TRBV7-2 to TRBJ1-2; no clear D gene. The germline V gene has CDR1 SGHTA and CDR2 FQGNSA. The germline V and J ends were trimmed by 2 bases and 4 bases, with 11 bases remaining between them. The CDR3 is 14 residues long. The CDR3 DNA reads TGTGCCAGCAGCTTAAGTCCCAGTCCCTATGGCTACACCTTC. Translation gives CASSLSPSPYGYTF.

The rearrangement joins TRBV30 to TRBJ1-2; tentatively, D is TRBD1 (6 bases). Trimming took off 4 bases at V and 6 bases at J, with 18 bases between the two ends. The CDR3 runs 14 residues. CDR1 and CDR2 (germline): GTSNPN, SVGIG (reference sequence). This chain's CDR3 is CAWTFSTGINGYTF. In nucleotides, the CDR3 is TGTGCCTGGACCTTCTCAACAGGGATAAATGGCTACACCTTC.

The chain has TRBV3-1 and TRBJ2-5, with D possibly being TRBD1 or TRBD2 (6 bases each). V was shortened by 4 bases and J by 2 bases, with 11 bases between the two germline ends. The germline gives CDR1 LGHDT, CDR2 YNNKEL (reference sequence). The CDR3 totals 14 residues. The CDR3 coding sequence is TGTGCCAGCAGCCCCAAGGGGGGACAAGAGACCCAGTACTTC. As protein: CASSPKGGQETQYF.

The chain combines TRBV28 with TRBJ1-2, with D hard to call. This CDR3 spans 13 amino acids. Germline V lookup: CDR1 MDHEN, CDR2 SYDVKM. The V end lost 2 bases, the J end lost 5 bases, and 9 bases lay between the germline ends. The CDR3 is CASSLGEPYGYTF. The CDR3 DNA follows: TGTGCCAGCAGTTTAGGGGAACCGTATGGCTACACCTTC.

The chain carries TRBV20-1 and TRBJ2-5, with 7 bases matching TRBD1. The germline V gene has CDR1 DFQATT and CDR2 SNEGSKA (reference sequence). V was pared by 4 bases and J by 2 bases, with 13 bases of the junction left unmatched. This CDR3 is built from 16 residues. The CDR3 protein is CSATRPNRGQQETQYF. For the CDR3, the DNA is TGCAGTGCTACCCGACCCAACAGGGGTCAACAAGAGACCCAGTACTTC.

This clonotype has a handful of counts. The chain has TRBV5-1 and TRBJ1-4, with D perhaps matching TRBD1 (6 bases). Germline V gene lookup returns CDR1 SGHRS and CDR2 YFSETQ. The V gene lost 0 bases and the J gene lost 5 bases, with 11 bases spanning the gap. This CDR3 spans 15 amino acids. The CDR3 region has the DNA TGCGCCAGCAGCTTGGCTTCGGGGGGCAATGAAAAACTGTTTTTT. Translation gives CASSLASGGNEKLFF.

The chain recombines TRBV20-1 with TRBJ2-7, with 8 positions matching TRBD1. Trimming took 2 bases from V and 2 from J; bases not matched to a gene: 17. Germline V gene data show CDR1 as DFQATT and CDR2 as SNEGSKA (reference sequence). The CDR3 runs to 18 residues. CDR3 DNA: TGCAGTGCTAGACCTTTCAGGACTCAGGGGGCGATCCCCTACGAGCAGTACTTC. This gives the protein CSARPFRTQGAIPYEQYF.

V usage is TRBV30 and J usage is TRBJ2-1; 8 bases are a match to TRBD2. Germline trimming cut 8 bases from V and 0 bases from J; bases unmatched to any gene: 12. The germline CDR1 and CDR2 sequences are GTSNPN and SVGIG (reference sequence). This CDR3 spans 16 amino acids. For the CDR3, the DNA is TGTGCCCAGGCGTACGGGGGGGTCAGCTCCTACAATGAGCAGTTCTTC. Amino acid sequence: CAQAYGGVSSYNEQFF.

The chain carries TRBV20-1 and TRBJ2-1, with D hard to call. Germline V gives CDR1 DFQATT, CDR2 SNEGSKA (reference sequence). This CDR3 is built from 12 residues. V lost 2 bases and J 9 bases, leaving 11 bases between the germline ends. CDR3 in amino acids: CSARPVASEQFF. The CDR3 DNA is TGCAGTGCTAGACCCGTCGCGTCTGAGCAGTTCTTC.

The DNA for the CDR3 is TGTGCCGGGGGAAGGAAAGGAGATACGCAGTATTTT. Encoded protein: CAGGRKGDTQYF. V gene TRBV6-1 combines with J gene TRBJ2-3; the D call may be TRBD1 or TRBD2 (5 bases each). V was shortened by 11 bases and J by 5 bases, with 14 bases between the two germline ends. The CDR3 loop spans 12 amino acids. Germline-derived CDR1 and CDR2 are MNHNS and SASEGT.

The CDR3 region has the DNA TGCAGTGCTATGGGCAGGTTGGCTCAGCCCCAGCATTTT. Its protein is CSAMGRLAQPQHF. The V call is TRBV20-1, the J call TRBJ1-5; no definite D call. Trimming shortened V by 4 bases and J by 6 bases, and 13 bases separated the two germline ends. The length of the CDR3 is 13 residues. Germline V CDR1 and CDR2: DFQATT, SNEGSKA (reference sequence).